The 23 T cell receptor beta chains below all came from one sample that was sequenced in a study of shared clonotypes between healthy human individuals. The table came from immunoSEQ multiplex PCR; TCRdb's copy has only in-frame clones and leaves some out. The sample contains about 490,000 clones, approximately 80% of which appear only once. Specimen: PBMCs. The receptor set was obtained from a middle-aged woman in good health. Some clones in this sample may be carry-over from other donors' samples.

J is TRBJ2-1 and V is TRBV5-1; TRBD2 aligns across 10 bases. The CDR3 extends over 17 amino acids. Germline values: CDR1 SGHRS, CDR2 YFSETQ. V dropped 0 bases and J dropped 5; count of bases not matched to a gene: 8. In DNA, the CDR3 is TGCGCCAGCAGCTTGGCCCCAGCGGGAGGGGGCGACAATGAGCAGTTCTTC. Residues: CASSLAPAGGGDNEQFF.

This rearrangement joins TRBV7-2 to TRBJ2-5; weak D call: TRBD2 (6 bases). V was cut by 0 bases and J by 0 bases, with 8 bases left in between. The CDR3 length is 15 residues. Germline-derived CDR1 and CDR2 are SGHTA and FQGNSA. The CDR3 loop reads CASSLARGNQETQYF. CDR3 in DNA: TGTGCCAGCAGCTTAGCGCGGGGTAACCAAGAGACCCAGTACTTC.

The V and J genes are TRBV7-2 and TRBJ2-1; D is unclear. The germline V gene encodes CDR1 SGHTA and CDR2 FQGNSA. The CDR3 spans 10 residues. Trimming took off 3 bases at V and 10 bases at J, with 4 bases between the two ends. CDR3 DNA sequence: TGTGCCAGCAGCTTCCTAGAGCAGTTCTTC. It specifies CASSFLEQFF.

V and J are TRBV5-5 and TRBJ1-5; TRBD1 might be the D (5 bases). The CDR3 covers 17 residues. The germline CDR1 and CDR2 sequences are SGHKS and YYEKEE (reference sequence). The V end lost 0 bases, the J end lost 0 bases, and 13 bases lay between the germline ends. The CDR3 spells CASSLVQGFYSNQPQHF. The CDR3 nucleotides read TGTGCCAGCAGCTTGGTCCAGGGCTTTTATAGCAATCAGCCCCAGCATTTT.

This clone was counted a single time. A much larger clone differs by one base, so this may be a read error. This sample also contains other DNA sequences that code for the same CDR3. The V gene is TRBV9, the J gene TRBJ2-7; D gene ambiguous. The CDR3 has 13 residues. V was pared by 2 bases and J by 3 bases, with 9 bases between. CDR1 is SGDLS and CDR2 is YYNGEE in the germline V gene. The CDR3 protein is CASSVIDGYEQYF. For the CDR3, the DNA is TGTGCCAGCAGCGTGATTGATGGCTACGAGCAGTACTTC.

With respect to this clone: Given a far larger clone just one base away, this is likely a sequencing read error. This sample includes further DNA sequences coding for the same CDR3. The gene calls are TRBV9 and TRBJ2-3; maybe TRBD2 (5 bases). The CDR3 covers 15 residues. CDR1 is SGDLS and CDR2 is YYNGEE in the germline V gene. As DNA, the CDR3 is TGTGCCAGCAGCCTACTACTGGCGGGCACGGATACGCAGTATTTT. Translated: CASSLLLAGTDTQYF.

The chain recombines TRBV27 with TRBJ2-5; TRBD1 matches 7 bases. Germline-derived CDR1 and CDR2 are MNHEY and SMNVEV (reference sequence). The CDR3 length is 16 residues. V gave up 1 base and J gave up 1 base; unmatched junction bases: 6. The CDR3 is CASSLLYGTAQETQYF. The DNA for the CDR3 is TGTGCCAGCAGTTTATTATATGGGACAGCCCAAGAGACCCAGTACTTC.

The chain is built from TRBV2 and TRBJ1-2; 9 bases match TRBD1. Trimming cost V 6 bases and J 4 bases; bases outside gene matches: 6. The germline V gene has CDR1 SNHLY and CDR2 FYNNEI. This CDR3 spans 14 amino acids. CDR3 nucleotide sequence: TGTGCCAGCAGCCCGGGACAGGGTTTCTATGGCTACACCTTC. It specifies CASSPGQGFYGYTF.

The CDR3 reads CASSLDKNTEAFF. CDR3 DNA: TGTGCCAGCTCACTTGACAAAAACACTGAAGCTTTCTTT. The gene calls are TRBV18 and TRBJ1-1; D ambiguous. Per germline, CDR1 KGHSH and CDR2 LQKENI. The CDR3 totals 13 residues. With 4 bases removed from V and 2 bases from J, the gap between germline ends came to 8 bases.

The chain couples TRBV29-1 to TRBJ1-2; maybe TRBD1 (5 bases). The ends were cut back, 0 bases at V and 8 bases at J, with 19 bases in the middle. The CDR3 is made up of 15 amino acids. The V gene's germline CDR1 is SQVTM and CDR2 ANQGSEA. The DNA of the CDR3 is TGCAGCGTTGAAGAGGTCCCCAGGGAAGTGAGGGGCTACACCTTC. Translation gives CSVEEVPREVRGYTF.

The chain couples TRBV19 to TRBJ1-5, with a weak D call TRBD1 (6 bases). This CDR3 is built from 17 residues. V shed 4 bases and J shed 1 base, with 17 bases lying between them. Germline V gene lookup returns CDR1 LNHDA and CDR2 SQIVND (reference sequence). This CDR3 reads CASSTIRDKRSNQPQHF. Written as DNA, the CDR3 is TGTGCCAGTAGTACCATCCGGGACAAAAGAAGCAATCAGCCCCAGCATTTT.

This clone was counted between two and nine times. The CDR3 region is CASSPSGTANYGYTF. As DNA, the CDR3 is TGTGCCAGCAGCCCTTCCGGGACAGCTAACTATGGCTACACCTTC. The J gene is TRBJ1-2, the V gene TRBV9, with 7 bases identical to TRBD1. Germline CDR1 reads SGDLS; CDR2 reads YYNGEE. V lost 4 bases to trimming and J lost 0 bases; unmatched junction nucleotides: 6. This CDR3 spans 15 amino acids.

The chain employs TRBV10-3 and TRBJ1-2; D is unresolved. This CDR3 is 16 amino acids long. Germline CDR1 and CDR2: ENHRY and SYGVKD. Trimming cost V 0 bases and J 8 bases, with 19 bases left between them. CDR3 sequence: CAISESTRHPQEGYTF. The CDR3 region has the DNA TGTGCCATCAGTGAGTCGACGAGACACCCCCAGGAGGGCTACACCTTC.

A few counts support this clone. This CDR3 reads CAISDTGQGRYEQYF. DNA of the CDR3: TGTGCCATCAGTGATACGGGACAGGGCAGATACGAGCAGTACTTC. The chain joins TRBV10-3 to TRBJ2-7; the match to TRBD1 covers 9 bases. The germline CDR1 and CDR2 sequences are ENHRY and SYGVKD. The CDR3 totals 15 residues. V lost 3 bases to trimming and J lost 4 bases; unmatched junction nucleotides: 7.

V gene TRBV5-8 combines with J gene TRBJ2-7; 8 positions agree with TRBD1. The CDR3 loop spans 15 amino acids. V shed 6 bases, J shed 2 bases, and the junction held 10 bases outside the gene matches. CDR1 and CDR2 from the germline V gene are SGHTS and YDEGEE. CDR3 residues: CASTLLRGQAYEQYF. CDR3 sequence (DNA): TGTGCCAGCACCCTCCTGCGGGGACAGGCCTACGAGCAGTACTTC. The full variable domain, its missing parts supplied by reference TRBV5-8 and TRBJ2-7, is EAGVTQSPTHLIKTRGQQATLRCSPISGHTSVYWYQQALGLGLQFLLWYDEGEERNRGNFPPRFSGRQFPNYSSELNVNALELEDSALYLCASTLLRGQAYEQYFGPGTRLTVT.

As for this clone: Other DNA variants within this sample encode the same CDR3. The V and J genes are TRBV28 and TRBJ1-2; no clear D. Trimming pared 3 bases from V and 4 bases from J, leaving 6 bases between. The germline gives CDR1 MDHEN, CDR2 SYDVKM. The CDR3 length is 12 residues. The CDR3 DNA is TGTGCCAGCAGTTTGGGCAGCTATGGCTACACCTTC. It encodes CASSLGSYGYTF.

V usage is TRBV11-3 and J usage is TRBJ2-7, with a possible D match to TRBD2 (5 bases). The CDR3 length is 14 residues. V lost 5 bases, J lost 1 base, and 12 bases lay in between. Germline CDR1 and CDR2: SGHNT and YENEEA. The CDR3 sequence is CASSPLANSYEQYF. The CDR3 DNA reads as TGTGCCAGCAGCCCCCTAGCAAATTCCTACGAGCAGTACTTC. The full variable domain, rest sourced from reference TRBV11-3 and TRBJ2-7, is EAGVVQSPRYKIIEKKQPVAFWCNPISGHNTLYWYLQNLGQGPELLIRYENEEAVDDSQLPKDRFSAERLKGVDSTLKIQPAELGDSAVYLCASSPLANSYEQYFGPGTRLTVT.

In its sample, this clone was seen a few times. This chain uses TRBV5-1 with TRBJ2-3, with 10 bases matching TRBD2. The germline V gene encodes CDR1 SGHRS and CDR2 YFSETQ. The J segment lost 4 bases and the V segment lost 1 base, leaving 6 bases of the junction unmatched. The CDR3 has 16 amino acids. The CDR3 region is CASSLQLAGVADTQYF. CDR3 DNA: TGCGCCAGCAGCTTGCAGCTAGCGGGAGTCGCAGATACGCAGTATTTT.

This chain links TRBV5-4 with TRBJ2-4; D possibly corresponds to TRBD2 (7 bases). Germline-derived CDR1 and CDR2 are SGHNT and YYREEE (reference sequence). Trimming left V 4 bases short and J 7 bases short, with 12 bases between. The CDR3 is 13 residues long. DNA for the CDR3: TGTGCCAGCAGCGAACAGGGAGGGAACATTCAGTACTTC. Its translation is CASSEQGGNIQYF. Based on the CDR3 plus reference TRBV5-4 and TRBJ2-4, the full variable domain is ETGVTQSPTHLIKTRGQQVTLRCSSQSGHNTVSWYQQALGQGPQFIFQYYREEENGRGNFPPRFSGLQFPNYSSELNVNALELDDSALYLCASSEQGGNIQYFGAGTRLSVL.

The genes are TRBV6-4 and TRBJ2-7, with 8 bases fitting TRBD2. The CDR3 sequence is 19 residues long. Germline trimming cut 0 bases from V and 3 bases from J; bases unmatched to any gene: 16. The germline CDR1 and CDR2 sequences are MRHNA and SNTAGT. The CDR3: CASSDSRAGVDKGSYEQYF. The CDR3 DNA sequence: TGTGCCAGCAGTGACTCGAGAGCGGGAGTGGACAAGGGAAGCTACGAGCAGTACTTC.

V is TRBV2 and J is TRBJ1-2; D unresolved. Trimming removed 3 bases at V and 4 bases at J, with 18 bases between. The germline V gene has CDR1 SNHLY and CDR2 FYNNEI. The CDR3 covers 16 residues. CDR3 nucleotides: TGTGCCAGCAGTGATCCGGATGAGGCCTCCGGCTATGGCTACACCTTC. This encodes CASSDPDEASGYGYTF.

Here the CDR3 DNA reads TGTGCCAGCAGCTTGGGAGTGGTTGGAAAACTGTTTTTT. Translating gives CASSLGVVGKLFF. The chain links TRBV5-4 to TRBJ1-4; D gene uncertain. Trimming removed 0 bases at V and 10 bases at J, with 10 bases between. Germline V lookup: CDR1 SGHNT, CDR2 YYREEE (reference sequence). The CDR3 contains 13 residues.

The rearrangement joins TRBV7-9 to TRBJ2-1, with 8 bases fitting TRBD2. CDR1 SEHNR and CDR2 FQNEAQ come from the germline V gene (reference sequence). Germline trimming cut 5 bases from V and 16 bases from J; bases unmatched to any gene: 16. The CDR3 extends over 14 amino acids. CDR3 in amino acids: CASSPRSGSSVIFF. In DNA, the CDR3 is TGTGCCAGCAGCCCCCGCAGCGGGAGTTCTGTCATCTTCTTC.